This section outlines one TCR beta chain sequence together with its context. Its target is unknown. The data were produced by immunoSEQ multiplex PCR, yet TCRdb's version contains in-frame clones alone and is incomplete. The sample has about 94,000 clones; 85% to 90% are singletons. The source of the sample is a study of T cell responses to AZD1222 COVID-19 vaccine. In the study overall: Pooled in the analysis were second doses at about 4 or about 12 weeks. Whole-study results and caveats: Reportedly, nearly half the spike-specific TCRs target unmutated variant regions. Only five to seven individuals given AZD1222 were seropositive at baseline. Clonal diversity was possibly underestimated; the donors were predominantly white British and more often female.

The input for sequencing was peripheral blood, taken on day 0 of AZD1222 vaccination. This TCR was recovered from an adult in good health.

Here the CDR3 DNA reads TGTGCCAGCAGCTTCGGACAGGAGGGCAATCAGCCCCAGCATTTT. It is translated as CASSFGQEGNQPQHF. V is TRBV5-5 and J is TRBJ1-5; 7 nucleotides line up with TRBD1. From germline, CDR1 is SGHKS and CDR2 YYEKEE (reference sequence). V gave up 2 bases and J gave up 2 bases; unmatched junction bases: 4. There are 15 residues in the CDR3.